Following are 15 T cell receptor beta chains from one sample sequenced in a study of blood T cell repertoires in COVID-19 (dated by TCRdb to between 2020 and 2021). Library preparation was by the immunoSEQ multiplex PCR assay. The table was pulled from immuneACCESS by TCRdb, which kept in-frame rearrangements only. Such tables lose some clones; where checked, under half of the loss comes from unresolved V genes, and the rest has no known cause. The sample profile shows approximately 350,000 clones; approximately 87% of them were found once. About 6% of the sample is in the top ten clones. Sequencing input: peripheral blood. These receptor sequences come from a woman in her forties or fifties with COVID-19, enrolled during active disease.

The V call is TRBV5-6, the J call TRBJ2-3; tentative D call: TRBD1 (6 bases). In germline, CDR1 is SGHDT, CDR2 YYEEEE. Trimming took 4 bases from V and 2 from J, leaving 17 bases between them. This CDR3 comprises 16 residues. For the CDR3, the DNA is TGTGCCAGCAGCGGAACAACAGGGCTTGCCACAGATACGCAGTATTTT. This gives the protein CASSGTTGLATDTQYF.

The chain couples TRBV6-5 to TRBJ1-6; 7 bases are shared with TRBD1. The CDR3 loop spans 14 amino acids. Germline values: CDR1 MNHEY, CDR2 SVGAGI. Trimming took 3 bases from V and 9 from J; bases not matched to a gene: 5. This CDR3 reads CASSYRQGTSPLHF. DNA for the CDR3: TGTGCCAGCAGTTATAGACAGGGAACTTCACCCCTCCACTTT.

The chain uses TRBV30 and TRBJ2-2; 14 bases fit TRBD2. From germline, CDR1 is GTSNPN and CDR2 SVGIG (reference sequence). The V and J ends lost 3 bases and 5 bases, in that order; junction bases with no gene match: 11. The CDR3 consists of 18 residues. CDR3 sequence reads: CAWSPLGLAGARTGELFF. For the CDR3, the DNA is TGTGCCTGGAGCCCCCTGGGACTAGCGGGAGCTAGAACCGGGGAGCTGTTTTTT.

This sequence joins TRBV4-1 and TRBJ2-7, with 9 bases fitting TRBD2. Germline V gene sequence: CDR1 MGHRA, CDR2 YSYEKL. This CDR3 has 15 amino acids. V shed 3 bases, J shed 5 bases, and the junction held 8 bases outside the gene matches. The CDR3 nucleotides are TGCGCCAGCAGCCATTCCCCCAGCGGGAGGAACGAGCAGTACTTC. The encoded protein is CASSHSPSGRNEQYF.

The chain is built from TRBV7-9 and TRBJ2-3, with 7 bases aligning to TRBD2. This CDR3 is built from 16 residues. V shed 1 base, J shed 1 base, and the junction held 5 bases outside the gene matches. The germline V gene encodes CDR1 SEHNR and CDR2 FQNEAQ (reference sequence). CDR3 in DNA: TGTGCCAGCAGCTTAGGCCGGGGGAGGGGCACAGATACGCAGTATTTT. Translating it yields CASSLGRGRGTDTQYF.

The V and J genes are TRBV6-2 or TRBV6-3 and TRBJ1-3; D is unresolved. The CDR3 has 16 amino acids. The germline V and J ends were trimmed by 1 base and 5 bases, with 15 bases remaining between them. Germline lookup yields CDR1 MNHEY and CDR2 SVGEGT. The CDR3 bases are TGTGCCAGCAGTTACTTCCCGAGCTTCTTGAGAAACACCATATATTTT. Protein: CASSYFPSFLRNTIYF.

The chain has TRBV12-3 or TRBV12-4 and TRBJ2-3; D is ambiguous. This CDR3 is built from 13 residues. V dropped 9 bases and J dropped 0 bases, with 10 bases sitting between them. CDR3 sequence (DNA): TGTGCCAGGCTTACTAATAGCACAGATACGCAGTATTTT. This codes for CARLTNSTDTQYF.

V is TRBV6-1 and J is TRBJ1-1; D gene uncertain. The germline V gene has CDR1 MNHNS and CDR2 SASEGT. The CDR3 totals 12 residues. V was cut by 2 bases and J by 8 bases, with 9 bases left in between. The CDR3 sequence: CASSERPTEAFF. The CDR3 bases are TGTGCCAGCAGTGAACGTCCTACCGAAGCTTTCTTT.

J is TRBJ1-1 and V is TRBV9, with TRBD1 identical over 7 bases. The CDR3 totals 15 residues. V lost 3 bases and J lost 4; bases outside the gene matches: 9. Germline CDR1 is SGDLS and CDR2 is YYNGEE. The CDR3 DNA sequence: TGTGCCAGCAGCGCGCGGGGGGGACAGACCACTGAAGCTTTCTTT. This translates into CASSARGGQTTEAFF.

The CDR3 here is CSAGQGTEAFF. CDR3 coding DNA: TGCAGTGCTGGACAGGGAACTGAAGCTTTCTTT. V gene TRBV20-1 combines with J gene TRBJ1-1, with 8 bases that match TRBD1. Trimming took 5 bases from V and 5 from J; bases not matched to a gene: 1. The CDR3 runs to 11 residues. CDR1 is DFQATT and CDR2 is SNEGSKA in the germline V gene (reference sequence).

CDR3 DNA sequence: TGTGCCAGTAGGGAAAGGGGAGATACGCAGTATTTT. It translates to CASRERGDTQYF. The chain combines TRBV19 with TRBJ2-3; possibly TRBD1 for D (5 bases). CDR3 length: 12 amino acids. The germline V and J ends were trimmed by 6 bases and 5 bases, with 9 bases remaining between them. CDR1 and CDR2 from the germline V gene are LNHDA and SQIVND (reference sequence). Based on the CDR3 plus reference TRBV19 and TRBJ2-3, the full variable domain is DGGITQSPKYLFRKEGQNVTLSCEQNLNHDAMYWYRQDPGQGLRLIYYSQIVNDFQKGDIAEGYSVSREKKESFPLTVTSAQKNPTAFYLCASRERGDTQYFGPGTRLTVL.

The chain couples TRBV4-1 to TRBJ1-4; 10 bases align to TRBD1. The V segment lost 3 bases and the J segment 6 bases; nucleotides outside the gene matches: 1. CDR1 and CDR2 (germline): MGHRA, YSYEKL. The CDR3 is made up of 14 amino acids. The CDR3 loop reads CASSHGTGDEKLFF. The CDR3 DNA reads TGCGCCAGCAGCCATGGGACAGGGGATGAAAAACTGTTTTTT.

The CDR3 nucleotides read TGTGCCAGCGGGGCCAGTACGACTGCACGAGAGACCCAGTACTTC. Residues: CASGASTTARETQYF. This sequence joins TRBV7-2 and TRBJ2-5; D is perhaps TRBD1 (5 bases). The V gene lost 8 bases and the J gene lost 4 bases, with 20 bases spanning the gap. The CDR3 consists of 15 residues. Germline V gene data show CDR1 as SGHTA and CDR2 as FQGNSA.

In its sample, this clone was seen a few times. The gene calls are TRBV5-4 and TRBJ2-2, with D perhaps TRBD2 (5 bases). The CDR3 has 16 residues. Germline-derived CDR1 and CDR2 are SGHNT and YYREEE (reference sequence). V lost 1 base to trimming and J lost 0 bases, with 10 bases between them. CDR3 DNA sequence: TGTGCCAGCAGCTTGAAGACGGGAACGAACACCGGGGAGCTGTTTTTT. As protein: CASSLKTGTNTGELFF.

The V gene is TRBV18, the J gene TRBJ2-5; 12 bases map to TRBD1. CDR1 is KGHSH, CDR2 LQKENI, per germline. The CDR3 sequence is 16 residues long. Trimming at V came to 3 bases and at J to 5 bases, leaving 7 bases not matched to a gene. CDR3 protein: CASSPQGTGGRETQYF. CDR3 nucleotide sequence: TGTGCCAGCTCACCGCAAGGGACAGGGGGCCGCGAGACCCAGTACTTC.